The 25 T cell receptor beta chains given below trace back to one sample, sequenced in a study of T cell clusters in autoimmune cytopenias (dated by TCRdb to the late 2010s). The listed sequencing device is Illumina MiSeq. TRB rearrangements were amplified by multiplex PCR following a touch-down protocol, with the TRB-A and TRB-B primer pools mixed in one tube. TCRdb reprocessed the reads, reporting each CDR3 protein sequence once and no DNA. The sample table records thousands of distinct CDR3 sequences. About 14% of the sample goes to the ten largest clones. Per sample, 250 ng of peripheral blood genomic DNA, 30,000 to 40,000 genome equivalents, was used for TRB amplification. These sequences were also reported in another study, on T cell repertoires in aging, cancer and after chemotherapy.

Specimen: peripheral blood. The source is a human donor in good health.

The V and J genes are TRBV4-2 and TRBJ1-2; TCRdb's D call, TRBD1, is unchecked because there is no DNA. The CDR3 length is 15 residues. Germline-derived CDR1 and CDR2 are LGHNA and YNFKEQ. The CDR3 protein is CASSQRDRPNYGYTF.

The chain carries TRBV6-2 or TRBV6-3 and TRBJ1-5. This CDR3 contains 16 residues. The germline CDR1 and CDR2 sequences are MNHEY and SVGEGT. CDR3 loop: CASSQLAGGTGQPQHF.

This clonotype is labeled medium-sized based on frequency. The chain uses TRBV27 and TRBJ2-5. This CDR3 comprises 13 residues. Germline V gives CDR1 MNHEY, CDR2 SMNVEV (reference sequence). The CDR3 region is CASSFWGQETQYF.

This clonotype is classed as medium-sized (0.01 to 0.1%) by frequency. The chain carries TRBV5-1 and TRBJ2-5. CDR3 length: 13 amino acids. Germline assignment: CDR1 SGHRS and CDR2 YFSETQ. CDR3: CASTENSRETQYF.

The chain carries TRBV11-2 and TRBJ2-4; TCRdb gives TRBD1 as the D gene, but with no DNA this cannot be confirmed. CDR3 length: 14 amino acids. CDR1 is SGHAT, CDR2 FQNNGV, per germline. The CDR3 loop reads CASQIWGAKNIQYF. Combining the CDR3 with reference TRBV11-2 and TRBJ2-4 gives the whole variable domain EAGVAQSPRYKIIEKRQSVAFWCNPISGHATLYWYQQILGQGPKLLIQFQNNGVVDDSQLPKDRFSAERLKGVDSTLKIQPAKLEDSAVYLCASQIWGAKNIQYFGAGTRLSVL.

Judged by frequency, this clonotype is medium-sized. CDR3 sequence: CSATRGGGYGYTF. The gene calls are TRBV20-1 and TRBJ1-2. CDR1 is DFQATT and CDR2 is SNEGSKA in the germline V gene (reference sequence). This CDR3 comprises 13 residues.

By frequency, this clonotype is medium-sized. V is TRBV20-1 and J is TRBJ2-2. The CDR3 has 13 amino acids. Germline values: CDR1 DFQATT, CDR2 SNEGSKA (reference sequence). The chain's CDR3 is CSAGVGGTGELFF.

Considering frequency, this clonotype is large (0.1 to 1%). This sequence joins TRBV18 and TRBJ2-6. Looked up from germline, CDR1 is KGHSH and CDR2 is LQKENI. CDR3 length equals 15 residues. CDR3 amino acids: CASSPQGFGANVLTF.

This clonotype counts as large by frequency. The V gene is TRBV18, the J gene TRBJ2-3; TCRdb designates TRBD2, a call that cannot be tested without DNA. The V gene's germline CDR1 is KGHSH and CDR2 LQKENI. The CDR3 runs to 15 residues. CDR3 amino acids: CASSQTSGGTDTQYF.

The chain recombines TRBV4-2 with TRBJ1-2. The CDR3 sequence is 14 residues long. The germline gives CDR1 LGHNA, CDR2 YNFKEQ. The CDR3 here is CASSQGAGRGGYTF.

According to its frequency, this clonotype is medium-sized. The CDR3 region is CASSPTIVNEQFF. J is TRBJ2-1 and V is TRBV13. The V gene's germline CDR1 is PRHDT and CDR2 FYEKMQ (reference sequence). This CDR3 is built from 13 residues. Complete variable domain (other parts from reference TRBV13 and TRBJ2-1): AAGVIQSPRHLIKEKRETATLKCYPIPRHDTVYWYQQGPGQDPQFLISFYEKMQSDKGSIPDRFSAQQFSDYHSELNMSSLELGDSALYFCASSPTIVNEQFFGPGTRLTVL.

By frequency, this clonotype registers large. The CDR3 sequence is CAWNQDEKLFF. The chain combines TRBV30 with TRBJ1-4. Germline CDR1 is GTSNPN and CDR2 is SVGIG (reference sequence). This CDR3 spans 11 amino acids. The variable domain in full, with the rest retrieved from reference TRBV30 and TRBJ1-4, is SQTIHQWPATLVQPVGSPLSLECTVEGTSNPNLYWYRQAAGRGLQLLFYSVGIGQISSEVPQNLSASRPQDRQFILSSKKLLLSDSGFYLCAWNQDEKLFFGSGTQLSVL.

This clonotype is deemed medium-sized by its frequency. The gene calls are TRBV7-2 and TRBJ2-7. The CDR3 is 13 amino acids. Per germline, CDR1 SGHTA and CDR2 FQGNSA. CDR3 sequence reads: CASSPQRGYEQYF.

By frequency, this clonotype registers medium-sized. The chain employs TRBV14 and TRBJ1-1. Germline CDR1 is SGHDN and CDR2 is FVKESK. The CDR3 runs to 14 residues. CDR3 in amino acids: CASSQVHLNTEAFF.

This clonotype is medium-sized by frequency. This chain joins TRBV14 and TRBJ2-1; TCRdb indicates TRBD2, and absent DNA this call remains unverified. This CDR3 region has 17 residues. The germline V gene has CDR1 SGHDN and CDR2 FVKESK. CDR3 region: CASSQPGTSGGYNEQFF.

Its frequency marks this clonotype as large. This chain uses TRBV6-5 with TRBJ1-3. The CDR3 loop spans 14 amino acids. The germline V gene has CDR1 MNHEY and CDR2 SVGAGI. CDR3 amino acids: CASKPRYSGNTIYF.

This clonotype is identified as medium-sized from frequency. V and J are TRBV24-1 and TRBJ2-3; as DNA is missing, the TRBD2 call by TCRdb cannot be tested. CDR1 and CDR2 (germline): KGHDR, SFDVKD. The CDR3 contains 15 residues. The CDR3 reads CATSLGSGSAVTQYF.

This clonotype counts as medium-sized by frequency. The CDR3: CASSLAAGFGEAFF. The chain has TRBV7-9 and TRBJ1-1. There are 14 residues in the CDR3. Germline V lookup: CDR1 SEHNR, CDR2 FQNEAQ (reference sequence).

This clonotype shows up as medium-sized by frequency. The V and J genes are TRBV19 and TRBJ2-6. CDR1 and CDR2 (germline): LNHDA, SQIVND (reference sequence). The CDR3 has 15 residues. CDR3 sequence: CASSIVRSGANVLTF.

This clonotype is called medium-sized based on its frequency. This chain joins TRBV5-5 and TRBJ1-6; the D call from TCRdb, TRBD1, cannot be confirmed without DNA. The CDR3 runs 14 residues. Per the germline V gene, CDR1 is SGHKS and CDR2 is YYEKEE (reference sequence). CDR3 loop: CASSLEEGVSPLHF. The full variable domain, in which reference TRBV5-5 and TRBJ1-6 provide the parts outside the CDR3, is DAGVTQSPTHLIKTRGQQVTLRCSPISGHKSVSWYQQVLGQGPQFIFQYYEKEERGRGNFPDRFSARQFPNYSSELNVNALLLGDSALYLCASSLEEGVSPLHFGNGTRLTVT.

This sequence joins TRBV19 and TRBJ1-2; lacking DNA, the TRBD1 call made by TCRdb goes unchecked. The CDR3 sequence is 14 residues long. Germline assignment: CDR1 LNHDA and CDR2 SQIVND (reference sequence). CDR3 sequence: CASSSTGTDIGYTF.

J is TRBJ2-3 and V is TRBV20-1; TCRdb selects TRBD2, and the lack of DNA leaves this call unchecked. The CDR3 runs to 14 residues. Germline-derived CDR1 and CDR2 are DFQATT and SNEGSKA (reference sequence). CDR3: CSAPGLAGAITQYF.

Considering frequency, this clonotype is medium-sized. V gene TRBV4-3 combines with J gene TRBJ2-2; the D call of TRBD2 rests on TCRdb alone, since no DNA is present to check it. From germline, CDR1 is LGHNA and CDR2 YSLEER. This CDR3 contains 19 residues. The CDR3 is CASSHQRLAEDLNTGELFF.

This chain links TRBV12-3 or TRBV12-4 with TRBJ1-4; as DNA is missing, the TRBD1 call by TCRdb cannot be tested. CDR3 length: 15 residues. The CDR3 loop reads CASSELGQGDEKLFF.

This chain links TRBV7-2 with TRBJ1-6; TCRdb's D call of TRBD1 is untestable without DNA. CDR1 is SGHTA, CDR2 FQGNSA, per germline. This CDR3 contains 14 residues. The CDR3 loop reads CASSLDRSTSPLHF.